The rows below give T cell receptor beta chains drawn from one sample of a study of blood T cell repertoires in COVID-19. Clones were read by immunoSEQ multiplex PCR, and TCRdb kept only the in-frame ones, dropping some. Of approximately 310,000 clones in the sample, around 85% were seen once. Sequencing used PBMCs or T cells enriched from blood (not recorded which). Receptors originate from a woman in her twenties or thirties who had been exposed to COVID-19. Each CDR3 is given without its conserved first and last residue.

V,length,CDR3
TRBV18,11,ASNWDSGSPLH
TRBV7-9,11,ASSPDRVYEQY
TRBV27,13,ASSYQPGGNYEQY
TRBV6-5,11,ASRRGGGDEAF
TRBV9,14,ASSGGLAGVQETQY
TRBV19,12,ASTTPGGIYGYT
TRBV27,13,ASSSGGGVPYEQY
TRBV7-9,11,ASSSSDGFGYT
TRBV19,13,ASSIWGRVGTEAF
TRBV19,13,ASRLLAGGPNEQF
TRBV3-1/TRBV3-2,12,ASSQAGGGETQY